The 25 T cell receptor beta chains reported below all come from one sample, sequenced in a study of PD-1 blockade in classical Hodgkin lymphoma. The protocol was immunoSEQ multiplex PCR, while the TCRdb copy is restricted to in-frame clones and leaves out a portion. The data show about 50,000 clones, with around nine tenths seen just once and 5.4% held by the top ten. Relapse after autologous stem cell transplantation occurred in every patient, and brentuximab vedotin exposure varied. The source was peripheral blood mononuclear cells (PBMCs), collected before the second cycle of nivolumab. These receptors originate from a human donor with classical Hodgkin lymphoma.

This chain joins TRBV5-5 and TRBJ1-1, with D perhaps matching TRBD1 (5 bases). The V end was cut by 7 bases, the J end by 5 bases, with 12 bases between. This CDR3 region has 12 residues. Germline CDR1 is SGHKS and CDR2 is YYEKEE (reference sequence). This CDR3 reads CASSRGGTEAFF. The CDR3 nucleotides are TGTGCCAGCTCGCGGGGGGGAACTGAAGCTTTCTTT.

V gene TRBV5-1 combines with J gene TRBJ2-7; no firm D call. The CDR3 length is 12 residues. Germline assignment: CDR1 SGHRS and CDR2 YFSETQ. V lost 4 bases and J 4 bases, leaving 9 bases between the germline ends. CDR3 sequence (DNA): TGCGCCAGCAGCGTTGTGGGTTACGAGCAGTACTTC. Its protein product is CASSVVGYEQYF.

DNA of the CDR3: TGCGCCAGCAGCCTGATTAGCGGGAAAGAGACCCAGTACTTC. This encodes CASSLISGKETQYF. This chain links TRBV5-1 with TRBJ2-5; 8 positions agree with TRBD2. Germline V lookup: CDR1 SGHRS, CDR2 YFSETQ. V shed 4 bases, J shed 3 bases, and the junction held 5 bases outside the gene matches. CDR3 size: 14 residues.

CDR3 bases: TGTGCCAGCAGCAACTCTGGAAACACCATATATTTT. Protein sequence: CASSNSGNTIYF. The chain couples TRBV7-9 to TRBJ1-3; no reliable D call. Germline CDR1 and CDR2: SEHNR and FQNEAQ (reference sequence). The CDR3 covers 12 residues. Trimming took off 5 bases at V and 0 bases at J, with 2 bases between the two ends. Based on the CDR3 plus reference TRBV7-9 and TRBJ1-3, the full variable domain is DTGVSQNPRHKITKRGQNVTFRCDPISEHNRLYWYRQTLGQGPEFLTYFQNEAQLEKSRLLSDRFSAERPKGSFSTLEIQRTEQGDSAMYLCASSNSGNTIYFGEGSWLTVV.

This clone showed up just a few times. The chain couples TRBV5-1 to TRBJ2-5, with 10 bases aligning to TRBD1. With V trimmed by 4 bases and J by 5 bases, 5 bases remained unmatched. The CDR3 is 14 amino acids. The V gene's germline CDR1 is SGHRS and CDR2 YFSETQ. The CDR3 DNA follows: TGCGCCAGCAGCCACGACAGGGGGCGGGAGACCCAGTACTTC. It yields the protein CASSHDRGRETQYF.

This clone turned up a few times. The chain couples TRBV5-6 to TRBJ2-1, with D unresolved. This CDR3 is built from 16 residues. The germline V gene has CDR1 SGHDT and CDR2 YYEEEE. The V end lost 3 bases, the J end lost 2 bases, and 15 bases lay between the germline ends. The CDR3 sequence: CASSSDLGATYNEQFF. CDR3 sequence (DNA): TGTGCCAGCAGCTCAGACCTAGGAGCGACCTACAATGAGCAGTTCTTC.

The V call is TRBV5-1, the J call TRBJ2-5; a weak D match, TRBD2 (5 bases). The germline V gene encodes CDR1 SGHRS and CDR2 YFSETQ. The CDR3 is 13 amino acids. V was cut by 2 bases and J by 5 bases, with 10 bases left in between. DNA for the CDR3: TGCGCCAGCAGCTTCCTATGGGAGGAGACCCAGTACTTC. Translating it yields CASSFLWEETQYF.

V usage is TRBV2 and J usage is TRBJ2-3, with TRBD2 identical over 14 bases. Unmatched junction bases numbered 3, after V lost 4 bases and J lost 3 bases. Germline-derived CDR1 and CDR2 are SNHLY and FYNNEI. The CDR3 totals 16 residues. CDR3 protein: CASSGTSGGTTDTQYF. CDR3 DNA sequence: TGTGCCAGCAGTGGGACTAGCGGGGGGACTACAGATACGCAGTATTTT.

This chain uses TRBV28 with TRBJ2-5; 11 bases align to TRBD2. Germline assignment: CDR1 MDHEN and CDR2 SYDVKM. The CDR3 contains 18 residues. V lost 1 base and J lost 2; bases outside the gene matches: 9. The DNA for the CDR3 is TGTGCCAGCAGTTTATCATTTACTAGCGGGGGAACACAAGAGACCCAGTACTTC. This translates into CASSLSFTSGGTQETQYF. The full variable domain, completed using reference TRBV28 and TRBJ2-5, is DVKVTQSSRYLVKRTGEKVFLECVQDMDHENMFWYRQDPGLGLRLIYFSYDVKMKEKGDIPEGYSVSREKKERFSLILESASTNQTSMYLCASSLSFTSGGTQETQYFGPGTRLLVL.

The chain is built from TRBV7-8 and TRBJ1-1, with D perhaps matching TRBD1 (6 bases). Trimming cost V 1 base and J 2 bases, with 8 bases left between them. This CDR3 has 14 amino acids. Germline V CDR1 and CDR2: SGHVS, FQNEAQ. The chain's CDR3 is CASSLVRGNTEAFF. DNA for the CDR3: TGTGCCAGCAGCTTAGTCAGGGGTAACACTGAAGCTTTCTTT.

The chain links TRBV19 to TRBJ1-2; perhaps TRBD1 as D (6 bases). V was clipped by 5 bases and J by 8 bases, with 18 bases between them. CDR3 size: 14 residues. The germline V gene has CDR1 LNHDA and CDR2 SQIVND (reference sequence). The CDR3 region has the DNA TGTGCCAGTAGTCATCTAGGGGGGGCGCGCGGCTACACCTTC. Translating gives CASSHLGGARGYTF.

This clone occurred once. V gene TRBV9 combines with J gene TRBJ2-5; perhaps TRBD2 as D (6 bases). V dropped 2 bases and J dropped 2 bases, with 16 bases sitting between them. CDR3 length: 16 residues. Germline V gene lookup returns CDR1 SGDLS and CDR2 YYNGEE. The CDR3 reads CASSVTQLAPQETQYF. The CDR3 DNA reads as TGTGCCAGCAGCGTCACGCAACTAGCCCCTCAAGAGACCCAGTACTTC.

This chain connects TRBV10-3 to TRBJ2-7; a possible D gene is TRBD1 (5 bases). V lost 8 bases to trimming and J lost 0 bases, with 11 bases between them. The length of the CDR3 is 13 residues. In germline, CDR1 is ENHRY, CDR2 SYGVKD. CDR3 nucleotides: TGTGCCATCGAGGACACGAGCTCCTACGAGCAGTACTTC. Protein product: CAIEDTSSYEQYF.

The CDR3 protein is CASSLEGGGNQPQHF. For the CDR3, the DNA is TGCGCCAGCAGCTTGGAAGGAGGGGGCAATCAGCCCCAGCATTTT. The genes are TRBV5-1 and TRBJ1-5; D is possibly TRBD1 (5 bases). This CDR3 contains 15 residues. Germline CDR1 and CDR2: SGHRS and YFSETQ. Between the trimmed V and J ends, which lost 0 bases and 2 bases, there was a span of 9 bases.

This sequence joins TRBV6-5 and TRBJ2-7, with D possibly being TRBD1 or TRBD2 (5 bases each). With 5 bases removed from V and 1 base from J, the gap between germline ends came to 12 bases. In germline, CDR1 is MNHEY, CDR2 SVGAGI. The CDR3 is made up of 14 amino acids. CDR3 DNA: TGTGCCAGCAGTGCACGGGACGGGTCCTACGAGCAGTACTTC. It is translated as CASSARDGSYEQYF.

The chain uses TRBV2 and TRBJ2-3, with D possibly being TRBD1 (6 bases). The V end lost 4 bases, the J end lost 2 bases, and 13 bases lay between the germline ends. Germline CDR1 SNHLY, CDR2 FYNNEI. The CDR3 length is 15 residues. DNA of the CDR3: TGTGCCAGCAGTGTTGATAACAGGGCCACAGATACGCAGTATTTT. Translating it yields CASSVDNRATDTQYF.

This chain joins TRBV7-9 and TRBJ2-3; 13 nucleotides align to TRBD2. There are 17 residues in the CDR3. The V gene's germline CDR1 is SEHNR and CDR2 FQNEAQ (reference sequence). The V segment lost 5 bases and the J segment 5 bases; nucleotides outside the gene matches: 10. CDR3 DNA sequence: TGTGCCAGCAGCCCACGGACTAGCGGGGGCCTCGGAGATACGCAGTATTTT. This codes for CASSPRTSGGLGDTQYF.

V usage is TRBV19 and J usage is TRBJ1-5; TRBD1 might be the D (6 bases). The CDR3 spans 15 residues. Per the germline V gene, CDR1 is LNHDA and CDR2 is SQIVND (reference sequence). Trimming cost V 5 bases and J 2 bases, with 13 bases left between them. The CDR3 sequence is CASSPRTARNQPQHF. CDR3 coding DNA: TGTGCCAGTAGTCCACGGACAGCGCGCAATCAGCCCCAGCATTTT. Supplemented by reference TRBV19 and TRBJ1-5, the full variable domain reads DGGITQSPKYLFRKEGQNVTLSCEQNLNHDAMYWYRQDPGQGLRLIYYSQIVNDFQKGDIAEGYSVSREKKESFPLTVTSAQKNPTAFYLCASSPRTARNQPQHFGDGTRLSIL.

This rearrangement joins TRBV28 to TRBJ2-1; 9 nucleotides agree with TRBD1. Per germline, CDR1 MDHEN and CDR2 SYDVKM. This CDR3 has 15 amino acids. Trimming took 7 bases from V and 6 from J; bases not matched to a gene: 10. In DNA form, the CDR3 reads TGTGCCAGCACCATCCGGGACAGGGTCTCCAATGAGCAGTTCTTC. It encodes CASTIRDRVSNEQFF.

The gene calls are TRBV4-1 and TRBJ2-1, with D unclear. This CDR3 is built from 16 residues. Germline V CDR1 and CDR2: MGHRA, YSYEKL. V lost 3 bases to trimming and J lost 5 bases, with 17 bases between them. The CDR3 bases are TGCGCCAGCAGCCATGCCGGTGTAAACCTCGACAATGAGCAGTTCTTC. This codes for CASSHAGVNLDNEQFF.

In this sample, this clone turned up a few times. The V call is TRBV7-2, the J call TRBJ1-2; D perhaps matches TRBD1 (5 bases). V lost 9 bases to trimming and J lost 4 bases, with 18 bases between them. This CDR3 comprises 14 residues. CDR1 is SGHTA and CDR2 is FQGNSA in the germline V gene. The CDR3 DNA follows: TGTGCCAGGGAACTCTCCCAGGGAAGCTATGGCTACACCTTC. Its translation is CARELSQGSYGYTF.

The V gene is TRBV5-1, the J gene TRBJ2-2, with a possible D match to TRBD1 (6 bases). This CDR3 region has 14 residues. Trimming cost V 0 bases and J 5 bases, with 8 bases left between them. Germline CDR1 reads SGHRS; CDR2 reads YFSETQ. The CDR3 region has the DNA TGCGCCAGCAGCTTGGAGGACAGAACCGGGGAGCTGTTTTTT. Translation: CASSLEDRTGELFF.

The J gene is TRBJ1-1, the V gene TRBV10-3; D is undetermined. The germline CDR1 and CDR2 sequences are ENHRY and SYGVKD. Between the trimmed V and J ends, which lost 2 bases and 1 base, there was a span of 14 bases. The CDR3 has 16 amino acids. For the CDR3, the DNA is TGTGCCATCAGTGAGATCCCAGAAAAACCGAACACTGAAGCTTTCTTT. It is translated as CAISEIPEKPNTEAFF.

The chain combines TRBV19 with TRBJ1-2; TRBD1 might be the D (5 bases). The germline V and J ends were trimmed by 7 bases and 5 bases, with 14 bases remaining between them. The CDR3 runs 13 residues. Germline values: CDR1 LNHDA, CDR2 SQIVND (reference sequence). The CDR3 reads CASTPSGGYGYTF. The DNA for the CDR3 is TGTGCCAGTACCCCGTCGGGGGGATATGGCTACACCTTC.

V gene TRBV5-1 combines with J gene TRBJ1-6, with TRBD1 as a possible D gene (5 bases). V was clipped by 4 bases and J by 14 bases, with 16 bases between them. The CDR3 sequence is 13 residues long. The germline CDR1 and CDR2 sequences are SGHRS and YFSETQ. Written as DNA, the CDR3 is TGCGCCAGCAGCCCAACGGGTCTAGGGGCCCTCCACTTT. This codes for CASSPTGLGALHF. Filled out from reference TRBV5-1 and TRBJ1-6, the complete variable domain reads KAGVTQTPRYLIKTRGQQVTLSCSPISGHRSVSWYQQTPGQGLQFLFEYFSETQRNKGNFPGRFSGRQFSNSRSEMNVSTLELGDSALYLCASSPTGLGALHFGNGTRLTVT.